A selection of T cell receptor beta chains follows, all from one sample in a study of T-cell memory formation after mild COVID-19. TCRdb called the 5' RACE reads again in MiXCR, with one record for every CDR3 protein. The table includes 84,000 or so distinct CDR3 sequences, over 11% detected once. The specimen was PBMCs or a T cell subset sorted from them (not recorded which). The receptors were sampled from an adult woman who had mild COVID-19 (a few samples of this study predate the infection). Cell type and time point are not known. Both conserved end residues are part of each CDR3. Each record gives: J gene, clone size, V gene, D gene, CDR3 DNA, CDR3 protein. A D gene is named only where the DNA matches it firmly. Where a row states a size, it is once, few, many or the class of an expanded clone; other rows omit it.

TRBJ2-7 | . | TRBV4-3 | TRBD2 | TGCGCCAGCAGCCATGCCATTGGACTAGCGGGAGGCCCTTCCTACGAGCAGTACTTC | CASSHAIGLAGGPSYEQYF
TRBJ2-4 | . | TRBV9 | TRBD2 | TGTGCCAGCAGCGAGGGCGGGGGGGCCGGTAACATTCAGTACTTC | CASSEGGGAGNIQYF
TRBJ1-1 | . | TRBV5-1 | . | TGCGCCAGCAGCTTGGCCCCTTGGACGGAAATAAACACTGAAGCTTTCTTT | CASSLAPWTEINTEAFF
TRBJ2-1 | few | TRBV6-2/TRBV6-3 | . | TGTGCCAGCAGTTATGGTTCAAGGGAGCAGTTCTTC | CASSYGSREQFF
TRBJ2-1 | . | TRBV30 | . | TGTGCCTTGGAGCCCGAGCGCGGGAATGAGCAGTTCTTC | CALEPERGNEQFF
TRBJ1-4 | few | TRBV4-2 | . | TGTGCCAGCAGCATGTACGAAAAACTGTTTTTT | CASSMYEKLFF
TRBJ1-5 | few | TRBV7-9 | . | TGTGCCAGCAGCGCGCAGGGCCAGCCCCAGCATTTT | CASSAQGQPQHF
TRBJ2-7 | . | TRBV5-1 | . | TGCGCCAGCACCGGGACATCCGCCTACGAGCAGTACTTC | CASTGTSAYEQYF
TRBJ2-2 | . | TRBV6-2/TRBV6-3 | TRBD2 | TGTGCCAGCAGTTACGGGGGACTAGCGGGGAACACCGGGGAGCTGTTTTTT | CASSYGGLAGNTGELFF
TRBJ2-3 | many | TRBV6-5 | . | TGTGCCAGCAGTTATTTTGAAAGCACAGATACGCAGTATTTT | CASSYFESTDTQYF
TRBJ2-7 | . | TRBV28 | . | TGTGCCAGCAGTTTCGTGGGAGGTCGCCACGAGCAGTACTTC | CASSFVGGRHEQYF
TRBJ1-2 | few | TRBV12-3/TRBV12-4 | TRBD1 | TGTGCCAGCAGTTTGCGGGGACAGAGAGGCGGCTACACCTTC | CASSLRGQRGGYTF
TRBJ1-2 | few | TRBV18 | . | TGTGCCAGCTCACCACCGGGGCGGCAGCTCTATGGCTACACCTTC | CASSPPGRQLYGYTF
TRBJ1-1 | . | TRBV12-3/TRBV12-4 | . | TGTGCCAGCAGTCCCCCCGACAGAGCTTTCTTT | CASSPPDRAFF
TRBJ2-3 | few | TRBV4-1 | TRBD1 | TGCGCCAGCAGCCAAGGGGACAGGGGCACAGATACGCAGTATTTT | CASSQGDRGTDTQYF
TRBJ2-3 | few | TRBV3-1 | TRBD1 | TGTGCCAGCAGCCAAGATCTTTCAGGGGGCAGGTCAGATACGCAGTATTTT | CASSQDLSGGRSDTQYF
TRBJ2-5 | . | TRBV10-3 | . | TGTGCCATCAGCGGAGGGATGGTAGCGGAAGAGACCCAGTACTTC | CAISGGMVAEETQYF
TRBJ2-5 | . | TRBV7-9 | TRBD2 | TGTGCCAGCAGAGGACTAGCGTTGGAGACCCAGTACTTC | CASRGLALETQYF
TRBJ2-7 | few | TRBV4-3 | . | TGCGCCAGCAGCCAAGATACCCACGCCGAGCAGTACTTC | CASSQDTHAEQYF
TRBJ2-7 | . | TRBV4-3 | TRBD2 | TGCGCCAGCAGCCAAGATCGGACTAGCCGCTCCTACGAGCAGTACTTC | CASSQDRTSRSYEQYF
TRBJ1-6 | few | TRBV7-8 | . | TGTGCCAGCAGCTCCTCGGGGGGGGAGGCCCTCCACTTT | CASSSSGGEALHF
TRBJ2-7 | few | TRBV15 | . | TGTGCCACCAGCAGAGACCACGGACCGGCATTGGCCCTCTTC | CATSRDHGPALALF
TRBJ1-1 | . | TRBV29-1 | . | TGCAGCGTTGTAGGAAGGGATTACGTGAACACTGAAGCTTTCTTT | CSVVGRDYVNTEAFF
TRBJ2-5 | few | TRBV12-3/TRBV12-4 | . | TGTGCCAGCAGTTTCCCCTTCGGAAGGGAAGAAGAGACCCAGTACTTC | CASSFPFGREEETQYF
TRBJ2-7 | few | TRBV25-1 | TRBD2 | TGTGCCAGCAGCCCCGCGGGACTAGCCTCCTACGAGCAGTACTTC | CASSPAGLASYEQYF
TRBJ1-5 | . | TRBV19 | TRBD1 | TGTGCCAGTAGTATACGGAGACAGGGTAATCAGCCCCAGCATTTT | CASSIRRQGNQPQHF
TRBJ1-1 | . | TRBV30 | . | TGTGCCTGGAGTGGTATCTTCGGGGGTGGCGCTGAAGCTTTCTTT | CAWSGIFGGGAEAFF
TRBJ2-7 | few | TRBV7-8 | . | TGTGCCAGCAGCTTTACAGGCTTATCCTACGAGCAGTACTTC | CASSFTGLSYEQYF